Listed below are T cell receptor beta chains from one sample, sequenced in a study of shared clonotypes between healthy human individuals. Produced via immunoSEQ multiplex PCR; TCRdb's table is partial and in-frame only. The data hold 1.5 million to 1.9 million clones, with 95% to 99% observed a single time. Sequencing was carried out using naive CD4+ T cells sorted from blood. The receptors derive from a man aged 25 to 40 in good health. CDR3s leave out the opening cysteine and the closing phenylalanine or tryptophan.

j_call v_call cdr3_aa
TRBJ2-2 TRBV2 ASTPDRNTGELF
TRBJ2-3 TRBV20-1 SATTGGRQY
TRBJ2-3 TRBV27 ASRLYASRKAGGSDTQY
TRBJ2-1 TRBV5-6 ASSWTGDLTDEQF
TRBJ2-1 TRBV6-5 ASSTDGYNEQF
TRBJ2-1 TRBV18 ASSPLLSGHNEQF
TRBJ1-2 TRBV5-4 ASSQEGYGYT
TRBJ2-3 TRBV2 ASNRDRGVADTQY
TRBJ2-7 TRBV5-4 ASSLDRVYEQY
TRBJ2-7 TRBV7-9 ASSHLMGLSFTYEQY
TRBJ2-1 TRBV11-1 ASSLSGDEQF
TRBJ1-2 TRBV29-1 SVRKTALGGYT
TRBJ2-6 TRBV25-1 ASSPSGANVLT
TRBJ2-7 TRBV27 ASSWDGTYEQY
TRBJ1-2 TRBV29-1 SVVWAGRDYGYT
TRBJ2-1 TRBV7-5 VRRRYNEQF
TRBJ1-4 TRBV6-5 ASSRAQYPEKLF
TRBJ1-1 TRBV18 ASSLTSGGLNTEAF
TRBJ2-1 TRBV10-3 AISGSGRQYNEQF
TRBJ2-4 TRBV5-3 ARITEAKNIQY
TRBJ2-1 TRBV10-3 AISEANEQF
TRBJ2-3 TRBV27 ASRLRVATDTQY
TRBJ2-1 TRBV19 ASNSGSYNEQF
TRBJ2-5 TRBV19 ASKGLSLGTYQETQY
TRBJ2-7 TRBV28 ASDSPSYEQY
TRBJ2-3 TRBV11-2 ASSLRLAGGTDTQY
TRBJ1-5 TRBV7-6 ASSLADRAFNQPQH
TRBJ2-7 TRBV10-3 AISRDSHSYEQY
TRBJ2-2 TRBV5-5 ASSHLETGELF
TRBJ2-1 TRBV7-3 ASSSSGGSASWHNEQF
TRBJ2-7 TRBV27 ASSLSSLPYEQY
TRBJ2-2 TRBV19 ASNRDRATGELF
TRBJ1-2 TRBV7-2 ASSLEFGTGNGYT
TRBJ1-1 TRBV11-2 ASSLDWTPGPVQESEAF
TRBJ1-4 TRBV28 ASSLSGTVNEKLF
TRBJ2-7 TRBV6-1 ASSEARWGQY
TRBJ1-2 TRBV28 ASSLPPTGTGYT
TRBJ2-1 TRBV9 ASSVATQGEQF
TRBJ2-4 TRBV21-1 ASSKEPPSLDAKNIQY
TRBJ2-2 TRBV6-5 ASSYSGGSLAGELF
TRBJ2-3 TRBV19 ASSILTGLAGVADTQY
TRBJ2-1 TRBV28 ASMDIGSYNEQF
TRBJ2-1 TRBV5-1 ASSLPRTSGGSSYNEQF